A single sample is the source of the 17 T cell receptor beta chains below, sequenced in a study of T cell repertoires in cytomegalovirus infection. These receptors are not linked to any known antigen. Each CDR3 protein gets one entry after TCRdb re-called the reads with MiXCR. The sample holds around 100,000 distinct CDR3 sequences; roughly 39% are singletons and the top ten take roughly 74%. Sample: CD8+ T cells from cultured PBMCs, taken from culture after CMV antigen stimulation. These receptors were obtained from a human donor in good health (CMV status not recorded). Some clones in this sample may be carry-over from other donors' samples.

This clonotype was seen only a few times. The chain joins TRBV6-6 to TRBJ1-2; TRBD1 might be the D (5 bases). This CDR3 has 14 residues. Trimming removed 7 bases at V and 3 bases at J, with 15 bases between. Germline V gives CDR1 MNHNY, CDR2 SVGAGI (reference sequence). The CDR3 region is CASTQTVFYYGYTF. The CDR3, as DNA: TGTGCCAGCACCCAGACAGTCTTCTACTATGGCTACACCTTC.

The rearrangement links TRBV20-1 to TRBJ2-7, with TRBD2 matching 8 bases. The ends lost 0 bases at V and 4 bases at J; junction bases unmatched: 8. There are 15 residues in the CDR3. Germline CDR1 and CDR2: DFQATT and SNEGSKA (reference sequence). CDR3 sequence reads: CSARDGGSGEYEQYF. CDR3 nucleotide sequence: TGCAGTGCTAGAGATGGGGGTAGCGGGGAATACGAGCAGTACTTC.

The chain joins TRBV7-4 to TRBJ2-2; D may be TRBD1 (6 bases). With 10 bases removed from V and 7 bases from J, the gap between germline ends came to 22 bases. The length of the CDR3 is 15 residues. Germline V lookup: CDR1 SGHVT, CDR2 SQSDAQ. The CDR3 sequence is CATQDRQWGDGELFF. The CDR3 DNA sequence: TGTGCCACACAAGACAGGCAGTGGGGTGACGGGGAGCTGTTTTTT.

This clonotype was counted a few times. The V gene is TRBV24-1, the J gene TRBJ2-2; possibly TRBD1 or TRBD2 for D (5 bases each). CDR3 size: 18 residues. Germline V gives CDR1 KGHDR, CDR2 SFDVKD. Trimming shortened V by 4 bases and J by 3 bases, and 20 bases separated the two germline ends. The DNA for the CDR3 is TGTGCCACCAGTGACTACCCGGGACCGACGATTTACACCGGGGAGCTGTTTTTT. It yields the protein CATSDYPGPTIYTGELFF.

This sequence joins TRBV20-1 and TRBJ2-2, with 10 bases identical to TRBD1. The germline V gene encodes CDR1 DFQATT and CDR2 SNEGSKA (reference sequence). The ends lost 0 bases at V and 5 bases at J; junction bases unmatched: 9. The CDR3 runs 17 residues. CDR3 sequence reads: CSARDRTGGVVTGELFF. As DNA, the CDR3 is TGCAGTGCTAGAGATCGGACAGGGGGTGTAGTGACCGGGGAGCTGTTTTTT.

The chain combines TRBV20-1 with TRBJ1-6; a weak D match, TRBD1 (6 bases). CDR3 length equals 16 residues. Germline V gives CDR1 DFQATT, CDR2 SNEGSKA (reference sequence). V was clipped by 6 bases and J by 7 bases, with 22 bases between them. The CDR3 reads CSALLQGTPSNSPLHF. The CDR3 DNA reads TGCAGTGCCCTCCTTCAGGGGACACCGTCGAATTCACCCCTCCACTTT.

This clonotype was observed many times. The rearrangement uses TRBV7-9 and TRBJ1-1; 11 positions match TRBD1. V was clipped by 11 bases and J by 5 bases; unmatched bases: 13. CDR1 and CDR2 from the germline V gene are SEHNR and FQNEAQ (reference sequence). This CDR3 is built from 15 residues. CDR3 in DNA: TGTGCCTCCAAAGGACAGGGGGCGCCGAGGACTGAAGCTTTCTTT. It is translated as CASKGQGAPRTEAFF.

The CDR3 DNA follows: TGTGCCAGCAGCCAATCTAGCGGGGGGGCTTGGGTTAGCACAGATACGCAGTATTTT. Its protein product is CASSQSSGGAWVSTDTQYF. The V call is TRBV4-2, the J call TRBJ2-3; 12 positions match TRBD2. The CDR3 has 19 residues. The germline gives CDR1 LGHNA, CDR2 YNFKEQ. The trim removed 2 bases at V and 0 bases at J, leaving 9 bases unmatched.

The chain combines TRBV27 with TRBJ1-2; D call uncertain. Trimming took 5 bases from V and 4 from J, leaving 14 bases between them. The germline V gene has CDR1 MNHEY and CDR2 SMNVEV (reference sequence). CDR3 size: 14 residues. CDR3 amino acids: CASSAGVLPYGYTF. CDR3 nucleotides: TGTGCCAGCAGTGCCGGGGTCCTCCCCTATGGCTACACCTTC.

This clonotype was seen more than once but under ten times. The V gene is TRBV7-2, the J gene TRBJ2-6, with 9 bases matching TRBD1. There are 17 residues in the CDR3. The V segment lost 6 bases and the J segment 3 bases; nucleotides outside the gene matches: 9. Germline CDR1 is SGHTA and CDR2 is FQGNSA. This CDR3 is CASSYRGRSFGANVLTF. Written as DNA, the CDR3 is TGTGCCAGCAGTTACAGGGGGCGGTCCTTTGGGGCCAACGTCCTGACTTTC.

The chain couples TRBV2 to TRBJ1-1; D call uncertain. CDR3 length equals 14 residues. V lost 2 bases, J lost 0 bases, and 7 bases lay in between. CDR1 SNHLY and CDR2 FYNNEI come from the germline V gene. CDR3 bases: TGTGCCAGCAGTGAACCAGCCATGAACACTGAAGCTTTCTTT. It codes for CASSEPAMNTEAFF. The whole variable domain, filled in from reference TRBV2 and TRBJ1-1, reads EPEVTQTPSHQVTQMGQEVILRCVPISNHLYFYWYRQILGQKVEFLVSFYNNEISEKSEIFDDQFSVERPDGSNFTLKIRSTKLEDSAMYFCASSEPAMNTEAFFGQGTRLTVV.

This clonotype was seen a few times. The chain employs TRBV7-2 and TRBJ2-5, with D tentatively TRBD2 (6 bases). Deletions cut 4 bases from V and 5 bases from J, with 17 bases between. CDR1 is SGHTA, CDR2 FQGNSA, per germline. The CDR3 extends over 15 amino acids. In nucleotides, the CDR3 is TGTGCCAGCAGCTCGATCGGGGGTTCGGGGGAGACCCAGTACTTC. It encodes CASSSIGGSGETQYF.

This clonotype has a handful of counts. CDR3 sequence (DNA): TGTGCCAGCAGCCCCCCCACAGGGAGTGATGAAAAACTGTTTTTT. Translation gives CASSPPTGSDEKLFF. This chain connects TRBV7-9 to TRBJ1-4; weak D call: TRBD1 (6 bases). Trimming left V 5 bases short and J 6 bases short, with 16 bases between. Germline V gene data show CDR1 as SEHNR and CDR2 as FQNEAQ (reference sequence). This CDR3 spans 15 amino acids.

This clonotype showed up just a few times. In DNA, the CDR3 is TGTGCCAGCAGCCCATTCTCGGGCGGTGGGGTCTCCTACAATGAGCAGTTCTTC. This sequence encodes CASSPFSGGGVSYNEQFF. This sequence joins TRBV7-1 and TRBJ2-1; no definite D call. TRBV7-1 is placed among ORFs of uncertain function. Trimming shortened V by 5 bases and J by 0 bases, and 20 bases separated the two germline ends. There are 18 residues in the CDR3.

This clonotype appeared a few times. V is TRBV6-6 and J is TRBJ2-3; TRBD2 matches at 8 bases. The CDR3 runs to 18 residues. Germline lookup yields CDR1 MNHNY and CDR2 SVGAGI (reference sequence). The trim removed 5 bases at V and 0 bases at J, leaving 13 bases unmatched. The CDR3 nucleotides read TGTGCCAGCAGTGATGAACTTTTCCGGGGGGGCAGCACAGATACGCAGTATTTT. Its translation is CASSDELFRGGSTDTQYF.

This rearrangement joins TRBV7-6 to TRBJ2-1, with D perhaps TRBD1 (6 bases). Germline V lookup: CDR1 SGHVS, CDR2 FNYEAQ. V was clipped by 5 bases and J by 5 bases, with 13 bases between them. This CDR3 has 14 residues. The CDR3 nucleotides are TGTGCCAGCAGCCTTTTGGGGGCGGACAATGAGCAGTTCTTC. Translating it yields CASSLLGADNEQFF.

This clonotype came up a few times. This sequence joins TRBV7-2 and TRBJ2-2, with 7 bases matching TRBD1. The CDR3 consists of 13 residues. Germline trimming cut 10 bases from V and 7 bases from J; bases unmatched to any gene: 9. Germline CDR1 is SGHTA and CDR2 is FQGNSA. The CDR3 DNA follows: TGTGCCATCCTGCAAGGGGGCATCGGGGAGCTGTTTTTT. Translating gives CAILQGGIGELFF.